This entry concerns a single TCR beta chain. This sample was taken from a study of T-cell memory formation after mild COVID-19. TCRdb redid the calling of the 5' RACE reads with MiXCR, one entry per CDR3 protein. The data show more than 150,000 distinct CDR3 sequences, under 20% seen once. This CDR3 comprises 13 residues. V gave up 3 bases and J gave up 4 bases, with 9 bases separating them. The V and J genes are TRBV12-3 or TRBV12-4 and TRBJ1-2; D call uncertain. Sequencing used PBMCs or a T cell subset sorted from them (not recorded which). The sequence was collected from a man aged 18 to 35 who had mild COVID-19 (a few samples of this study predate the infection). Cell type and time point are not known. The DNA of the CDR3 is TGTGCCAGCAGTTTCCTGGGGAGCTATGGCTACACCTTC. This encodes CASSFLGSYGYTF.